This T cell receptor beta chain was obtained from a study of persistence of HIV-infected CD4 T cells. In this sample, this clone turned up a few times. Its target is not known. The V and J ends lost 0 bases and 6 bases, in that order; junction bases with no gene match: 4. From germline, CDR1 is MNHEY and CDR2 SVGAGI. The CDR3 is made up of 15 amino acids. Stimulation used about 9.2 ug/mL lysate from CMV-infected fibroblasts. Sorting of responding CD4+ T cells relied on upregulated CD40 ligand together with CD69. Sequencing used immunoSEQ version 4 in survey mode. Using immunoSEQ multiplex PCR, the repertoire was profiled, and TCRdb retains in-frame clones only, with some absent. The repertoire includes fewer than 6,500 clones, around two thirds of them detected once, and about 40% sits in the top ten.

The genes are TRBV6-5 and TRBJ2-1; 8 bases are a match to TRBD1. The sequence was obtained from an adult man with HIV who was CMV-seropositive. The specimen was CD4+ T cells sorted from PBMCs after approximately 19-hour stimulation, collected from a patient who received antiretroviral therapy. The CDR3 DNA reads as TGTGCCAGCAGTTACTCGCAGGGGGCGAGCAATGAGCAGTTCTTC. Translating it yields CASSYSQGASNEQFF.